This is a list of T cell receptor beta chains from one sample in a study of identical twins. Each CDR3 protein is one row after TCRdb ran MiXCR on the 5' RACE reads. The table lists over 550,000 distinct CDR3 sequences, roughly 6.6% of them singletons. This same sample was also part of a study on yellow fever vaccine responses in identical twins.

The sequencing sample was made of PBMCs. The receptors were sampled from a woman aged 18-29 years in good health. The CDR3 runs from the conserved cysteine through the conserved F or W. A D gene is named only where the DNA matches it firmly. For some rows the clone size is stated as once, few or many, or as a class when expanded; others skip it.

d_gene,j_gene,v_gene,len,abundance,CDR3nt,CDR3aa
.,TRBJ1-2,TRBV29-1,14,many,TGCAGCGTTAATCCTCCGGGACACCCCTATGGCTACACCTTC,CSVNPPGHPYGYTF
.,TRBJ2-7,TRBV28,14,.,TGTGCCAGCAGCCATTTAGCCGGTGTGCACGAGCAGTACTTC,CASSHLAGVHEQYF
TRBD2,TRBJ2-3,TRBV6-6,11,many,TGTGCCAGCAGGCGGGAGGATACGCAGTATTTT,CASRREDTQYF
.,TRBJ2-1,TRBV23-1,15,.,TGCGCCAGCAGGGGAGGGACAGGTGGCTTGAATGAGCAGTTCTTC,CASRGGTGGLNEQFF
.,TRBJ2-3,TRBV2,12,few,TGTGCCAGCAGTGAAAGGGTAGATACGCAGTATTTT,CASSERVDTQYF
.,TRBJ1-3,TRBV18,16,few,TGTGCCAGCTCGCAGGACCGCTCCTACTCTGGAAACACCATATATTTT,CASSQDRSYSGNTIYF
.,TRBJ2-2,TRBV12-3/TRBV12-4,13,many,TGTGCCAGCAGTTTTCGGCGGACCGGGGAGCTGTTTTTT,CASSFRRTGELFF
TRBD2,TRBJ2-3,TRBV15,20,.,TGTGCCACCAGCAGAGGATGGGGGGAAGCGGGAGGGCCTAATCCAGATACGCAGTATTTT,CATSRGWGEAGGPNPDTQYF
.,TRBJ2-2,TRBV12-3/TRBV12-4,13,.,TGTGCCAGCAGATTGTGGGAGACCGGGGAGCTGTTTTTT,CASRLWETGELFF
TRBD2,TRBJ2-7,TRBV19,16,few,TGTGCCAGTAGTATAGAATCTAGCGGGAGCTCCTACGAGCAGTACTTC,CASSIESSGSSYEQYF
TRBD2,TRBJ2-1,TRBV29-1,15,.,TGCAGCGTCAAGACTAGCGGGACGTCCTACAATGAGCAGTTCTTC,CSVKTSGTSYNEQFF
.,TRBJ2-1,TRBV2,15,many,TGTGCCAGCACTTTGGGGGCTAGCACGAAGGATGAGCAGTTCTTC,CASTLGASTKDEQFF
.,TRBJ2-1,TRBV6-5,14,many,TGTGCCAGCAGTTACACACCGCCCTACAATGAGCAGTTCTTC,CASSYTPPYNEQFF
.,TRBJ1-4,TRBV15,15,many,TGTGCCACCAGCTTACTTTACCGGGTCGATGAAAAACTGTTTTTT,CATSLLYRVDEKLFF
TRBD2,TRBJ2-1,TRBV27,14,.,TGTGCCAGCAAACCTAGCGGGAGGACGAATGAGCAGTTCTTC,CASKPSGRTNEQFF
.,TRBJ1-1,TRBV7-8,14,few,TGTGCCAGCAGCGCACAGGTTAACCCGGGGTCGGCTTTCTTT,CASSAQVNPGSAFF
TRBD2,TRBJ2-3,TRBV10-2,16,.,TGCGCCAGCGGCCGAGAGGGGCGGGAGAGCGCAGATACGCAGTATTTT,CASGREGRESADTQYF
TRBD2,TRBJ2-1,TRBV6-4,16,many,TGTGCCAGCAGCCTAGCGGGGGGGAGCTCCTACAATGAGCAGTTCTTC,CASSLAGGSSYNEQFF
.,TRBJ2-3,TRBV6-5,12,few,TGTGCCAGCAGTTACGGTACTGGTACGCAGTATTTT,CASSYGTGTQYF
TRBD2,TRBJ2-1,TRBV20-1,14,many,TGCAGTGCCAAGACTAGCGGGGTATACAATGAGCAGTTCTTC,CSAKTSGVYNEQFF
TRBD2,TRBJ2-1,TRBV12-3/TRBV12-4,17,many,TGTGCCAGCAGTCCTCACCCTAGCGGGAGTTCCTACAATGAGCAGTTCTTC,CASSPHPSGSSYNEQFF
.,TRBJ2-1,TRBV20-1,13,many,TGCAGTGCTAGAGATTTAAGGGTTAGTGAGCAGTTCTTC,CSARDLRVSEQFF
.,TRBJ1-1,TRBV3-1,13,many,TGTGCCAGCAGCCAAGGATCAGGGGCTGAAGCTTTCTTT,CASSQGSGAEAFF
TRBD2,TRBJ2-2,TRBV25-1,19,many,TGTGCCAGCAGTGGCCTTGGACTAGCGGAATTACGGAACACCGGGGAGCTGTTTTTT,CASSGLGLAELRNTGELFF
.,TRBJ2-4,TRBV12-3/TRBV12-4,12,few,TGTGCCAGCAGACCCAGGGTTGGGGCCACCGGATTC,CASRPRVGATGF
TRBD1,TRBJ1-6,TRBV12-3/TRBV12-4,14,.,TGTGCCAGCAGTTTGGGACAGCCTTATTCACCCCTCCACTTT,CASSLGQPYSPLHF
TRBD1,TRBJ2-7,TRBV5-1,15,.,TGCGCCAGCAGCATGGACACAGGGGAGTTCTACGAGCAGTACTTC,CASSMDTGEFYEQYF
.,TRBJ2-3,TRBV5-6,16,few,TGTGCCAGCAGCTTGAGGAGACGGCTCATTGTAGATACGCAGTATTTT,CASSLRRRLIVDTQYF
.,TRBJ1-5,TRBV21-1,19,many,TGTGCCAGCTCCAAACCGCAGGGATTTGGCCAAGATAGCAATCAGCCCCAGCATTTT,CASSKPQGFGQDSNQPQHF
TRBD1,TRBJ2-7,TRBV28,16,few,TGTGCCAGCAGTTTAGGGCCCGGGACAGGGGCCTACGAGCAGTACTTC,CASSLGPGTGAYEQYF
.,TRBJ2-1,TRBV10-3,13,few,TGTGCCATCACGACCAGGGAGAGCGATGAGCAGTTCTTC,CAITTRESDEQFF
.,TRBJ2-5,TRBV28,14,many,TGTGCCAGCAGTTTATCCCTAGGTTATGGGACCCAGTACTTC,CASSLSLGYGTQYF
.,TRBJ2-2,TRBV2,12,many,TGTGCCGGGAGGAAGGACACCGGGGAGCTGTTTTTT,CAGRKDTGELFF
.,TRBJ1-4,TRBV7-6,15,few,TGTGCCAGCAGCTTCCGGGGTCTAACTAATGAAAAACTGTTTTTT,CASSFRGLTNEKLFF
.,TRBJ2-1,TRBV12-3/TRBV12-4,15,.,TGTGCCAGCACGCCTCACGGGAGCTCCTACAATGAGCAGTTCTTC,CASTPHGSSYNEQFF
.,TRBJ1-1,TRBV21-1,13,.,TGTGCCAGCCTCGGGAGGGCTGGCACTGAAGCTTTCTTT,CASLGRAGTEAFF
.,TRBJ2-2,TRBV20-1,15,.,TGCAGTGCTAGTGGGTTTACCTCGAACACCGGGGAGCTGTTTTTT,CSASGFTSNTGELFF
TRBD1,TRBJ2-7,TRBV28,14,.,TGTGCCAGCGCCTCGGGACAGGCAGTCTACGAGCAGTACTTC,CASASGQAVYEQYF
.,TRBJ2-2,TRBV20-1,13,.,TGCAGTGCTAGAGCCCCCTACACCGGGGAGCTGTTTTTT,CSARAPYTGELFF
.,TRBJ1-4,TRBV4-1,12,many,TGCGCCAGCAGCCAAGTGGGTGAAAAACTGTTTTTT,CASSQVGEKLFF
.,TRBJ2-7,TRBV12-5,12,.,TGTGCTAGTGGTTTGGAATTGTCCGGGCAGTACTTC,CASGLELSGQYF
TRBD2,TRBJ2-3,TRBV10-3,15,.,TGTGCCATCAGTGAGTCGAAGCGGGGGTCAGATACGCAGTATTTT,CAISESKRGSDTQYF
.,TRBJ2-1,TRBV20-1,14,.,TGCAGTGCTAGAAGCCCACTAGGAGATAATGAGCAGTTCTTC,CSARSPLGDNEQFF
TRBD1,TRBJ2-2,TRBV12-3/TRBV12-4,15,few,TGTGCCAGCAGTGCGGACAGGCCGAACACCGGGGAGCTGTTTTTT,CASSADRPNTGELFF
TRBD2,TRBJ2-3,TRBV12-3/TRBV12-4,17,few,TGTGCCAGCAGTTTCGGGGGGGTCGGTTCTAGGACAGATACGCAGTATTTT,CASSFGGVGSRTDTQYF
.,TRBJ2-1,TRBV3-1,16,few,TGTGCCAGCAGCCAAGCCATGGGGGACACCTACAATGAGCAGTTCTTC,CASSQAMGDTYNEQFF
.,TRBJ1-4,TRBV7-9,14,few,TGTGCCAGCAGCTCCCGACAGGCACGGGAAAAACTGTTTTTT,CASSSRQAREKLFF
.,TRBJ2-5,TRBV7-9,15,few,TGTGCCAGCAGCCAAGCACAGGGAAGCCAAGAGACCCAGTACTTC,CASSQAQGSQETQYF
.,TRBJ2-1,TRBV11-2,15,many,TGTGCCAGCACCTTAGACGGACCCTTTGGGCATGAGCAGTTCTTC,CASTLDGPFGHEQFF